This paragraph reports one TCR beta chain. Its antigen is still unknown. This record belongs to a study of OX40 agonist ivuxolimab in advanced cancers. Turning to the study itself: Partial responses were achieved by three patients: one hepatocellular carcinoma, two cutaneous melanoma. The study's findings and limits: Among the least clonally expanded were partial responders at 0.1-3.0 mg/kg.

Profiled with immunoSEQ multiplex PCR; TCRdb holds only in-frame clones, not every one. The profile shows about 31,000 clones, roughly nine tenths of them singletons. The CDR3 spans 16 residues. V shed 2 bases and J 2 bases; nucleotides not matched to a gene: 5. Germline CDR1 MNHNS, CDR2 SASEGT. The chain has TRBV6-1 and TRBJ2-3; the match to TRBD1 covers 9 bases. The receptor was derived from an adult with an advanced solid tumor such as melanoma, head and neck, liver or kidney cancer. The sample consisted of CD4+ or CD8+ T cells sorted from blood, taken in a trial of the OX40 agonist ivuxolimab. The CDR3 DNA follows: TGTGCCAGCAGTGAACTACAGGGGGCCCCCACAGATACGCAGTATTTT. Translation: CASSELQGAPTDTQYF.